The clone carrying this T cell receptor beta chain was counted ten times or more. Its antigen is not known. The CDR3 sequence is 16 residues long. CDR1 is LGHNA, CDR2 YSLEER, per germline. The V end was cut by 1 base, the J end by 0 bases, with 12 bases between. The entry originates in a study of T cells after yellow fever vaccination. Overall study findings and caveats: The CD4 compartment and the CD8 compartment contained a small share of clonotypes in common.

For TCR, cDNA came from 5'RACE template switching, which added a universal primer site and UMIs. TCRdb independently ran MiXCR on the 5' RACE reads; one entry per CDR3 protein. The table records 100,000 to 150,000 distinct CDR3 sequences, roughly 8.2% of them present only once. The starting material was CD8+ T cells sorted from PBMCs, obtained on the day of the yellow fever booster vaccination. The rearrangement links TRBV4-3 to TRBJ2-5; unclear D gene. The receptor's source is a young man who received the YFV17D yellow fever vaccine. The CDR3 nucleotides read TGCGCCAGCAGCCAAGCCTTTGGACGGGACCAAGAGACCCAGTACTTC. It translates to CASSQAFGRDQETQYF.